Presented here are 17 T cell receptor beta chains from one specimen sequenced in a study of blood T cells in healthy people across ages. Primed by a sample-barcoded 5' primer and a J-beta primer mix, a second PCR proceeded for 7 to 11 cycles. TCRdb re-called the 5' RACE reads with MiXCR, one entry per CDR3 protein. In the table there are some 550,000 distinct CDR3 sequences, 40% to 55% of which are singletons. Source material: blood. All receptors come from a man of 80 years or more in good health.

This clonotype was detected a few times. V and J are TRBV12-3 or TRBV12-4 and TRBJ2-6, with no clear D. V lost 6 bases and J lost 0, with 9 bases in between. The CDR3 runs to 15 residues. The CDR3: CASSPFSSGANVLTF. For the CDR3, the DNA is TGTGCCAGCAGCCCATTCAGCTCTGGGGCCAACGTCCTGACTTTC.

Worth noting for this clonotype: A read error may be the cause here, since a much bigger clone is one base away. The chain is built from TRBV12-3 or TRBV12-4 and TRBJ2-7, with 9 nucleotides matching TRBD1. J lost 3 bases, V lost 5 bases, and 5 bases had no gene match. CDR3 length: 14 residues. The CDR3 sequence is CASSAPGQGYEQYF. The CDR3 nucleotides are TGTGCCAGCAGTGCCCCGGGACAGGGCTACGAGCAGTACTTC.

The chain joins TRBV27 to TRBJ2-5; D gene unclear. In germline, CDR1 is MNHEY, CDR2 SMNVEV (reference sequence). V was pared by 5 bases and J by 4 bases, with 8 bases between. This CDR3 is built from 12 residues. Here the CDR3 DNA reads TGTGCCAGCAGTCCATTTCGAGAGACCCAGTACTTC. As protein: CASSPFRETQYF.

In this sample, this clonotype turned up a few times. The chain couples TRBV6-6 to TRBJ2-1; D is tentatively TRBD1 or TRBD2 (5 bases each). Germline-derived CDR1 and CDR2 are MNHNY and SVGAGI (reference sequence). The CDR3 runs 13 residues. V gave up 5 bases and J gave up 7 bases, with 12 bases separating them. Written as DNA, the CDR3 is TGTGCCAGCAGTGTACGGGACCCGAATGAGCAGTTCTTC. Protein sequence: CASSVRDPNEQFF.

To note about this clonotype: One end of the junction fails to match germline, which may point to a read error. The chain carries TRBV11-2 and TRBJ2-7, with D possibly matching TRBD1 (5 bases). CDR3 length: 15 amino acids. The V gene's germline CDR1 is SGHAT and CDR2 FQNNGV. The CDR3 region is CACSPLQGSSYEQYF. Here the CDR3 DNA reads TGTGCCTGCAGCCCCCTTCAGGGTAGCTCCTACGAGCAGTACTTC.

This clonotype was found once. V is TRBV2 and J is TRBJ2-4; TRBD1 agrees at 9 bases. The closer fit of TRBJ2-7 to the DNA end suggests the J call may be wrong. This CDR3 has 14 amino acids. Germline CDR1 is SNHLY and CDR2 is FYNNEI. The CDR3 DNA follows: TGTGCCAGCAGTAAGGGGACAGGGAACTACGAGCAGTACTTC. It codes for CASSKGTGNYEQYF.

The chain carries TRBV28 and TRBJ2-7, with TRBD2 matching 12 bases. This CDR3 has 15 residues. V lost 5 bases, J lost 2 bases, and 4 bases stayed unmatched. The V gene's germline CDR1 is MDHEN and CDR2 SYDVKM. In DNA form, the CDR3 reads TGTGCCAGCAGTGTTGGACTAGCGGGACCCTACGAGCAGTACTTC. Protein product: CASSVGLAGPYEQYF.

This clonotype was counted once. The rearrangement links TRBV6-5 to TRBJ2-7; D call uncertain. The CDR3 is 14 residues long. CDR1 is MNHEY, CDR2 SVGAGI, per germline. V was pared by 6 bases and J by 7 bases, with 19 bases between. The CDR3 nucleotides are TGTGCCAGCAGCCGCGTGCGACCTTACAATGAGCAGTACTTC. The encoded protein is CASSRVRPYNEQYF.

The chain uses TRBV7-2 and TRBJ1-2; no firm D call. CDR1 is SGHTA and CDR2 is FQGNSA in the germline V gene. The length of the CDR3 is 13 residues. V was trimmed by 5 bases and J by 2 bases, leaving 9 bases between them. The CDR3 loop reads CASSPNRNYGYTF. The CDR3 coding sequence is TGTGCCAGCAGCCCGAACAGAAACTATGGCTACACCTTC.

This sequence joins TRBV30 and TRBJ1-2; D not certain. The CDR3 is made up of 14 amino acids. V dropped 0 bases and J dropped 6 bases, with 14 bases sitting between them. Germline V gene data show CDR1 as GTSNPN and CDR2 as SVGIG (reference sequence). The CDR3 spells CAWSVQRGRHGYTF. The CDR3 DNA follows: TGTGCCTGGAGTGTACAGCGGGGTAGACATGGCTACACCTTC. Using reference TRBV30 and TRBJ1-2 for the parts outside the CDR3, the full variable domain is SQTIHQWPATLVQPVGSPLSLECTVEGTSNPNLYWYRQAAGRGLQLLFYSVGIGQISSEVPQNLSASRPQDRQFILSSKKLLLSDSGFYLCAWSVQRGRHGYTFGSGTRLTVV.

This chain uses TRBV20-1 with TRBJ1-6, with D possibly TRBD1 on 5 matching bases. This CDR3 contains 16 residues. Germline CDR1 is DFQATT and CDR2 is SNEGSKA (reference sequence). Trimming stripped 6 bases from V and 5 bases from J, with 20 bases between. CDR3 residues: CSASSGASWNNSPLHF. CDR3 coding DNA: TGCAGTGCCTCCAGTGGGGCTTCCTGGAATAATTCACCCCTCCACTTT.

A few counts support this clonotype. CDR3 protein: CASSYLRGHGGELFF. In DNA, the CDR3 is TGTGCCAGCAGTTACTTGAGGGGGCATGGCGGGGAGCTGTTTTTT. J is TRBJ2-2 and V is TRBV6-5, with TRBD1 matching over 7 bases. V lost 1 base to trimming and J lost 7 bases; unmatched junction nucleotides: 6. The length of the CDR3 is 15 residues. Germline-derived CDR1 and CDR2 are MNHEY and SVGAGI.

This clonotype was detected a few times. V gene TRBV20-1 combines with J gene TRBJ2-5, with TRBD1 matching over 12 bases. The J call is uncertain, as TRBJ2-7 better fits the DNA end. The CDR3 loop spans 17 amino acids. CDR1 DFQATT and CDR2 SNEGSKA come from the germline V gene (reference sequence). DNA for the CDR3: TGCAGTGTCAGGGACCAAGCCGGGACAGGGGGCGCTTCCGAGCAGTACTTC. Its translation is CSVRDQAGTGGASEQYF.

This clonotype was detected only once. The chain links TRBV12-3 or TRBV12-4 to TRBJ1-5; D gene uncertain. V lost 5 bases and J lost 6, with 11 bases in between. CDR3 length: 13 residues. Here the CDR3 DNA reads TGTGCCAGCAGTCGACACGCAGGTCAGCCCCAGCATTTT. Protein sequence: CASSRHAGQPQHF.

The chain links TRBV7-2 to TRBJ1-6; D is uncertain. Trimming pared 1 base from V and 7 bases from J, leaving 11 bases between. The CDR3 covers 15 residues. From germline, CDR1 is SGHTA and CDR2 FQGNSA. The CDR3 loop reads CASSLDPTGNSPLHF. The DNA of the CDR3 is TGTGCCAGCAGCTTAGATCCAACCGGCAATTCACCCCTCCACTTT. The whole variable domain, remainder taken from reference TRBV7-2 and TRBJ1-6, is GAGVSQSPSNKVTEKGKDVELRCDPISGHTALYWYRQSLGQGLEFLIYFQGNSAPDKSGLPSDRFSAERTGGSVSTLTIQRTQQEDSAVYLCASSLDPTGNSPLHFGNGTRLTVT.

CDR3 nucleotide sequence: TGTGCCAGCAGTTACTCGTCGGACCCGAGCTCCTACAATGAGCAGTTCTTC. Residues: CASSYSSDPSSYNEQFF. V is TRBV6-2 or TRBV6-3 and J is TRBJ2-1; no clear D gene. V lost 0 bases and J lost 0, with 12 bases in between. CDR3 length: 17 residues. The germline gives CDR1 MNHEY, CDR2 SVGEGT.

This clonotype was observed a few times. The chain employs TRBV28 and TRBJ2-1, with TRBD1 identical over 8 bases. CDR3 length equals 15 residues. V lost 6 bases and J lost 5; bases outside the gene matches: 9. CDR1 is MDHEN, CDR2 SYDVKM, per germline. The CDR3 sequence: CASRAPGTGHNEQFF. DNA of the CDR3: TGTGCCAGCAGGGCCCCCGGGACAGGCCACAATGAGCAGTTCTTC.